This T cell receptor (beta chain) was obtained from a study of CXCR4 blockade with PD-1 therapy in pancreatic cancer. Study observations and caveats: Tumor clonality averaged approximately 0.15 versus 0.05 in healthy blood, not predicting survival.

A note on this clone: The antigen remains undetermined.

No neoadjuvant therapy was given before resection to the patients supplying these archived tumor blocks. Produced via immunoSEQ multiplex PCR; TCRdb's table is partial and in-frame only. The data show about 1,000 clones, 38% seen once. The sequence was obtained from a human donor with pancreatic ductal adenocarcinoma. The sample consisted of tumor tissue.

The CDR3 DNA reads as TGTGCCTCCAGGGGGGACAGGGGTGACACTGAAGCTTTCTTT. Translating it yields CASRGDRGDTEAFF. The chain carries TRBV30 and TRBJ1-1; the match to TRBD1 covers 10 bases. CDR3 size: 14 residues. Germline-derived CDR1 and CDR2 are GTSNPN and SVGIG (reference sequence). The ends lost 7 bases at V and 3 bases at J; junction bases unmatched: 8.